This T cell receptor (beta chain) was captured in a study of CD8+CD57+ T cells in acquired aplastic anemia. Concerning this clonotype itself: No antigen is known for it.

Genomic DNA templated the TCR beta VDJ and CDR3 profiling. TCRdb fed the reads into MiXCR, producing one record per CDR3 protein. The sample holds 400,000 to 600,000 distinct CDR3 sequences, roughly a third seen once. Between the trimmed V and J ends, which lost 5 bases and 5 bases, there was a span of 19 bases. The CDR3 totals 16 residues. Germline V CDR1 and CDR2: SGHAT, FQDESV (reference sequence). Those patients picked for sequencing had displayed CD8+CD57+ cell expansion on flow cytometry. Each patient gave a blood sample that was collected before any therapy had been received. Notes on the study in general: Patients shared some 29 CD8+ CDR3 sequences with controls.

The chain recombines TRBV11-1 with TRBJ2-1; D possibly matches TRBD1 or TRBD2 (5 bases each). This sequence was found in a human donor with aplastic anemia. The specimen was sorted CD4+, CD8+, or CD8+CD57+ T cells (not recorded which) from PBMCs. In nucleotides, the CDR3 is TGTGCCAGCAGCACCCTAGGAGGACGGACAAACAATGAGCAGTTCTTC. As protein: CASSTLGGRTNNEQFF. Full variable domain (rest looked up from reference TRBV11-1 and TRBJ2-1): EAEVAQSPRYKITEKSQAVAFWCDPISGHATLYWYRQILGQGPELLVQFQDESVVDDSQLPKDRFSAERLKGVDSTLKIQPAELGDSAMYLCASSTLGGRTNNEQFFGPGTRLTVL.